Below are 27 T cell receptor beta chains sequenced from a single sample in a study of T cells in Graves' hyperthyroidism and ophthalmopathy. The CDR3 regions of TCR beta were amplified from RNA transcripts. First-round RT-PCR targeting the TCR CDR3 was performed with the HTBI primer set. TCRdb re-derived calls from the multiplex PCR reads in MiXCR, one entry per CDR3 protein. The table lists nearly 600,000 distinct CDR3 sequences, approximately 15% of them singletons, with roughly 7% in the top ten. Sequencing input: blood. These TCRs come from a woman between 18 and 29 years old with Graves' ophthalmopathy.

There are many counts of this clonotype. This chain links TRBV7-6 with TRBJ1-1; TRBD1 might be the D (5 bases). V was cut by 3 bases and J by 1 base, with 12 bases left in between. CDR1 is SGHVS and CDR2 is FNYEAQ in the germline V gene. This CDR3 has 15 residues. This CDR3 is CASSLRQTSNTEAFF. CDR3 sequence (DNA): TGTGCCAGCAGCTTGAGACAGACTTCGAACACTGAAGCTTTCTTT.

There are a few counts of this clonotype. The rearrangement joins TRBV19 to TRBJ1-1; TRBD1 agrees at 7 bases. The CDR3 is 14 residues long. Losses at the gene ends were 9 bases for V and 3 bases for J; bases not matched to a gene: 10. Germline values: CDR1 LNHDA, CDR2 SQIVND (reference sequence). The CDR3 region is CASRPPGGYTEAFF. In nucleotides, the CDR3 is TGTGCCAGCAGGCCCCCAGGGGGGTACACTGAAGCTTTCTTT.

The chain uses TRBV11-1 and TRBJ1-1, with 9 bases aligning to TRBD1. There are 15 residues in the CDR3. Germline assignment: CDR1 SGHAT and CDR2 FQDESV (reference sequence). Unmatched junction bases numbered 8, after V lost 5 bases and J lost 4 bases. CDR3 sequence (DNA): TGTGCCAGCAGCGTTAAAGGACAGGGGACCACTGAAGCTTTCTTT. Its protein is CASSVKGQGTTEAFF.

The chain joins TRBV29-1 to TRBJ2-5; D is perhaps TRBD2 (6 bases). CDR3 size: 12 residues. The germline V gene encodes CDR1 SQVTM and CDR2 ANQGSEA. V gave up 7 bases and J gave up 2 bases, with 11 bases separating them. The CDR3 protein is CSEAGPQETQYF. The CDR3 coding sequence is TGCAGCGAAGCGGGCCCTCAAGAGACCCAGTACTTC.

Comments on this clonotype: Since the CDR3 does not end with the conserved phenylalanine or tryptophan, this likely comes from a read error. The rearrangement links TRBV7-9 to TRBJ2-7, with TRBD1 as a possible D gene (5 bases). The ends were cut back, 2 bases at V and 5 bases at J, with 10 bases in the middle. This CDR3 is 13 amino acids long. Germline V lookup: CDR1 SEHNR, CDR2 FQNEAQ (reference sequence). The CDR3 loop reads CASSLSRAHEQYS. The CDR3 DNA reads TGTGCCAGCAGCTTATCCAGGGCACACGAGCAGTACTCC.

At least ten counts were recorded for this clonotype. The genes are TRBV2 and TRBJ1-1; no clear D gene. The length of the CDR3 is 13 residues. Germline loops: CDR1 SNHLY, CDR2 FYNNEI. V lost 7 bases and J lost 4, with 13 bases in between. This chain's CDR3 is CASNIQGSTEAFF. The CDR3 bases are TGTGCCAGCAATATTCAAGGGAGCACTGAAGCTTTCTTT.

As for this clonotype: Possible read error: a much larger clone is one base away. The chain is built from TRBV28 and TRBJ2-5; 8 bases line up with TRBD1. Germline assignment: CDR1 MDHEN and CDR2 SYDVKM. The CDR3 runs to 14 residues. CDR3 region: CASSWEAGGETRYF. CDR3 sequence (DNA): TGTGCCAGCAGTTGGGAGGCAGGGGGCGAGACCCGGTACTTC. The entire variable domain, with the rest obtained from reference TRBV28 and TRBJ2-5, is as follows: DVKVTQSSRYLVKRTGEKVFLECVQDMDHENMFWYRQDPGLGLRLIYFSYDVKMKEKGDIPEGYSVSREKKERFSLILESASTNQTSMYLCASSWEAGGETRYFGPGTRLLVL.

This clonotype was counted ten times or more. The V gene is TRBV28, the J gene TRBJ1-4; D is uncertain. The CDR3 runs to 12 residues. V was clipped by 2 bases and J by 5 bases, with 3 bases between them. Germline V gene lookup returns CDR1 MDHEN and CDR2 SYDVKM. The CDR3: CASSLQNEKLFF. CDR3 nucleotide sequence: TGTGCCAGCAGTTTACAGAATGAAAAACTGTTTTTT.

This clonotype has ten or more counts. This chain links TRBV27 with TRBJ2-1, with D perhaps TRBD2 (6 bases). The CDR3 is made up of 16 amino acids. The germline CDR1 and CDR2 sequences are MNHEY and SMNVEV (reference sequence). The V end lost 7 bases, the J end lost 2 bases, and 18 bases lay between the germline ends. The CDR3 loop is CASTNVGGPTYNEQFF. The CDR3 nucleotides are TGTGCCAGCACCAACGTTGGAGGGCCAACCTACAATGAGCAGTTCTTC.

This clonotype was detected many times. J is TRBJ1-2 and V is TRBV2; D is possibly TRBD1 (6 bases). Trimming took 3 bases from V and 7 from J, leaving 12 bases between them. Looked up from germline, CDR1 is SNHLY and CDR2 is FYNNEI. This CDR3 is 13 amino acids long. CDR3 in DNA: TGTGCCAGCAGTGAGCAACAGGGAACTGGCTACACCTTC. Translation gives CASSEQQGTGYTF.

This clonotype was seen more than once but under ten times. V and J are TRBV10-3 and TRBJ1-5; D is possibly TRBD1 (5 bases). CDR1 is ENHRY, CDR2 SYGVKD, per germline. The CDR3 length is 14 residues. V shed 5 bases and J shed 2 bases, with 10 bases lying between them. CDR3 coding DNA: TGTGCCATCAGTTCCGGGACGGGCAATCAGCCCCAGCATTTT. Its translation: CAISSGTGNQPQHF.

Ten or more counts support this clonotype. This chain joins TRBV9 and TRBJ1-1; unclear D gene. Germline assignment: CDR1 SGDLS and CDR2 YYNGEE. The ends were cut back, 3 bases at V and 5 bases at J, with 8 bases in the middle. The CDR3 loop spans 12 amino acids. CDR3 DNA: TGTGCCAGCAGCGGCCGGGAGACTGAAGCTTTCTTT. Its protein product is CASSGRETEAFF.

This clonotype has ten or more counts. The chain joins TRBV20-1 to TRBJ1-6; D ambiguous. This CDR3 is 16 amino acids long. The V end was cut by 0 bases, the J end by 0 bases, with 9 bases between. The germline gives CDR1 DFQATT, CDR2 SNEGSKA (reference sequence). DNA for the CDR3: TGCAGTGCTAGAGATCAAGAGAACTCCTATAATTCACCCCTCCACTTT. Amino acid sequence: CSARDQENSYNSPLHF.

Many counts were recorded for this clonotype. J is TRBJ2-3 and V is TRBV29-1, with D tentatively TRBD1 or TRBD2 (5 bases each). V was shortened by 1 base and J by 2 bases, with 22 bases between the two germline ends. CDR1 and CDR2 (germline): SQVTM, ANQGSEA. This CDR3 is 18 amino acids long. CDR3 nucleotides: TGCAGCGTTGAAGGGCAATTCACCCCGGGACGTAACACAGATACGCAGTATTTT. Amino acid sequence: CSVEGQFTPGRNTDTQYF.

There are many counts of this clonotype. This may stem from a read error, because a much larger clone lies one nucleotide away. The V and J genes are TRBV12-3 or TRBV12-4 and TRBJ2-2; D uncertain. The CDR3 spans 14 residues. CDR3 amino acids: CASNLGSNTGELFF. CDR3 nucleotide sequence: TGTGCCAGCAATTTAGGCTCGAACACCGGGGAGCTGTTTTTT.

This clonotype was detected a few times. The chain recombines TRBV18 with TRBJ2-7, with a tentative D call TRBD2 (7 bases). Trimming stripped 0 bases from V and 6 bases from J, with 15 bases between. This CDR3 has 15 amino acids. Germline assignment: CDR1 KGHSH and CDR2 LQKENI. CDR3 in amino acids: CASSPPGRGGSEQYF. The DNA of the CDR3 is TGTGCCAGCTCACCACCGGGAAGGGGGGGGAGCGAGCAGTACTTC.

This chain uses TRBV7-8 with TRBJ1-1; 10 bases match TRBD1. The J segment lost 11 bases and the V segment lost 2 bases, leaving 8 bases of the junction unmatched. Per the germline V gene, CDR1 is SGHVS and CDR2 is FQNEAQ. This CDR3 contains 14 residues. The DNA for the CDR3 is TGTGCCAGCAGCTTAACCTGGACAGGGGGAGGGGCTTTCTTT. Its translation: CASSLTWTGGGAFF.

V usage is TRBV7-2 and J usage is TRBJ2-3; 9 bases match TRBD1. The CDR3 runs 15 residues. Losses at the gene ends were 5 bases for V and 4 bases for J; bases not matched to a gene: 7. Looked up from germline, CDR1 is SGHTA and CDR2 is FQGNSA. CDR3 protein: CASSATGGTADTQYF. The CDR3 coding sequence is TGTGCCAGCAGCGCTACAGGGGGCACGGCAGATACGCAGTATTTT.

The chain employs TRBV4-3 and TRBJ1-4; TRBD1 matches at 7 bases. Trimming removed 1 base from V and 2 bases from J; junction bases left unmatched: 1. The CDR3 runs to 15 residues. Germline loops: CDR1 LGHNA, CDR2 YSLEER. The CDR3: CASSQGGQTNEKLFF. CDR3 bases: TGCGCCAGCAGCCAAGGGGGACAGACTAATGAAAAACTGTTTTTT.

This clonotype was observed a handful of times. The chain joins TRBV19 to TRBJ1-3; no firm D call. CDR1 is LNHDA, CDR2 SQIVND, per germline (reference sequence). Trimming stripped 4 bases from V and 2 bases from J, with 15 bases between. This CDR3 contains 16 residues. The CDR3 loop is CASSNSPGGAGNTIYF. For the CDR3, the DNA is TGTGCCAGTAGTAACTCTCCGGGAGGAGCTGGAAACACCATATATTTT.

This clonotype appeared many times. V gene TRBV11-2 combines with J gene TRBJ1-2; TRBD1 agrees at 7 bases. Trimming cost V 4 bases and J 3 bases; bases outside gene matches: 8. This CDR3 spans 15 amino acids. The germline V gene has CDR1 SGHAT and CDR2 FQNNGV. The CDR3 reads CASSSNRGRYYGYTF. Written as DNA, the CDR3 is TGTGCCAGCAGCTCAAACAGGGGTCGCTACTATGGCTACACCTTC.

This clonotype was recorded many times. This rearrangement joins TRBV30 to TRBJ1-1; TRBD1 might be the D (6 bases). The CDR3 covers 13 residues. V was pared by 2 bases and J by 5 bases, with 12 bases between. Germline V gives CDR1 GTSNPN, CDR2 SVGIG (reference sequence). This CDR3 is CAWSPQGRTEAFF. The CDR3 nucleotides are TGTGCCTGGAGTCCTCAGGGGAGGACTGAAGCTTTCTTT.

There are many counts of this clonotype. This chain uses TRBV5-1 with TRBJ2-3; weak D call: TRBD1 (5 bases). The germline gives CDR1 SGHRS, CDR2 YFSETQ. Trimming shortened V by 0 bases and J by 5 bases, and 13 bases separated the two germline ends. The CDR3 has 15 residues. This CDR3 reads CASSLVGELGDTQYF. As DNA, the CDR3 is TGCGCCAGCAGCTTGGTAGGGGAATTGGGAGATACGCAGTATTTT.

At least ten counts were recorded for this clonotype. The chain carries TRBV2 and TRBJ2-1; D is perhaps TRBD1 (6 bases). Trimming took off 8 bases at V and 6 bases at J, with 20 bases between the two ends. The CDR3 has 15 amino acids. The germline gives CDR1 SNHLY, CDR2 FYNNEI. The CDR3 DNA is TGTGCCAGCGTCCGAGACAGGTTTATAGGCAATGAGCAGTTCTTC. Encoded protein: CASVRDRFIGNEQFF.

This chain uses TRBV9 with TRBJ1-2; D possibly corresponds to TRBD1 (6 bases). V dropped 0 bases and J dropped 8 bases, with 20 bases sitting between them. The CDR3 totals 16 residues. In germline, CDR1 is SGDLS, CDR2 YYNGEE. CDR3 sequence: CASSVAPQGNVEGYTF. For the CDR3, the DNA is TGTGCCAGCAGCGTAGCCCCACAGGGAAACGTGGAAGGCTACACCTTC.

This chain uses TRBV29-1 with TRBJ1-2, with D possibly being TRBD1 (5 bases). The CDR3 loop spans 10 amino acids. Trimming cost V 4 bases and J 6 bases, with 6 bases left between them. Germline V gene lookup returns CDR1 SQVTM and CDR2 ANQGSEA. CDR3 sequence reads: CSVGGDGYTF. DNA for the CDR3: TGCAGCGTTGGAGGGGATGGCTACACCTTC.

About this clonotype: A much larger clone sits a single nucleotide away, making a read error possible. The V call is TRBV2, the J call TRBJ2-2; D possibly matches TRBD1 or TRBD2 (5 bases each). There are 13 residues in the CDR3. In germline, CDR1 is SNHLY, CDR2 FYNNEI. The CDR3 DNA follows: TGTGCCAGCAGTCCACAGGTCACCGGGGAGCCGTTTTTT. It yields the protein CASSPQVTGEPFF.